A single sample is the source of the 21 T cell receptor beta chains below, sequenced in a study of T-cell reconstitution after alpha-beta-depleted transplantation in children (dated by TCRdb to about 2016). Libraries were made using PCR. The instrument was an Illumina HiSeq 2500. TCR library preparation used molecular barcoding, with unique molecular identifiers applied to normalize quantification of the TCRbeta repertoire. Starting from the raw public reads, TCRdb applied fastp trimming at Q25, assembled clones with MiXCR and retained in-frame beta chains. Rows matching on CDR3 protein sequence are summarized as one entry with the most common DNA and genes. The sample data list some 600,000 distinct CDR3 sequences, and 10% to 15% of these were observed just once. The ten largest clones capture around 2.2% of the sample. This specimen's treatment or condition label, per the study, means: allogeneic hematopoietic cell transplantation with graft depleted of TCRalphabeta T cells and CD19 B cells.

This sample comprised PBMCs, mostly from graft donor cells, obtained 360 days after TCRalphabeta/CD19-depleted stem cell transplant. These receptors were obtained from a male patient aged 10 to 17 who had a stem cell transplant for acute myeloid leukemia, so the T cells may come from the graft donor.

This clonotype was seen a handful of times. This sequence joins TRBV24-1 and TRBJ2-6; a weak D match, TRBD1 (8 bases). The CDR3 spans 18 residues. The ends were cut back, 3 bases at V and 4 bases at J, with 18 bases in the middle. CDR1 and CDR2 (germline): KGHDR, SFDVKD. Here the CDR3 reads CATSDPQGGTGGANVLTF. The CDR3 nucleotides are TGTGCCACCAGTGATCCACAGGGGGGGACTGGAGGGGCCAACGTCCTGACTTTC.

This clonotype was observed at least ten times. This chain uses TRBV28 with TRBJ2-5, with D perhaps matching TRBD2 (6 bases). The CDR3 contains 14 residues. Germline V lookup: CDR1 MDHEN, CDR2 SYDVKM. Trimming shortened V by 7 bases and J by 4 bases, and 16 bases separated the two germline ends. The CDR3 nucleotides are TGTGCCAGCAATTTCCGGGAGCTCCGAGAGACCCAGTACTTC. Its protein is CASNFRELRETQYF.

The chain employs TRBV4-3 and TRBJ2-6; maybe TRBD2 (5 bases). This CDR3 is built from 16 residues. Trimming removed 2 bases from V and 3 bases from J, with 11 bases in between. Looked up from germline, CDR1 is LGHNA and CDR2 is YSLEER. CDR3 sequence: CASSQTGAGGANVLTF. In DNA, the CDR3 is TGCGCCAGCAGCCAAACGGGCGCGGGTGGGGCCAACGTCCTGACTTTC.

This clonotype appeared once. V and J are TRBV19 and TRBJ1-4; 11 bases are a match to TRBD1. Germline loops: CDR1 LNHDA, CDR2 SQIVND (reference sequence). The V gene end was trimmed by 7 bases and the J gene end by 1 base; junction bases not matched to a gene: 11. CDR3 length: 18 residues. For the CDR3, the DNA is TGTGCCAGTAATAAACCCCGGACAGGGGGCGAAACTAATGAAAAACTGTTTTTT. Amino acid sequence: CASNKPRTGGETNEKLFF.

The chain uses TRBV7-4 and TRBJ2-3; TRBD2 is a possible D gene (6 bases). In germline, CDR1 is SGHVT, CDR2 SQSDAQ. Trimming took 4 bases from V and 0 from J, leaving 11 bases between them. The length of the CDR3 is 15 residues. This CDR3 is CASSSKRASTDTQYF. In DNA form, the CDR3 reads TGTGCCAGCAGCTCGAAGCGGGCTAGCACAGATACGCAGTATTTT.

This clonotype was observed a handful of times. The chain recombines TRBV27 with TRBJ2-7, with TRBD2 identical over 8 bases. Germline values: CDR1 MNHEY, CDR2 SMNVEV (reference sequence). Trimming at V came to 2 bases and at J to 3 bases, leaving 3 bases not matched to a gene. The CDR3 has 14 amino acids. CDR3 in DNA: TGTGCCAGCAGTTTAGGGACTAGGAACTACGAGCAGTACTTC. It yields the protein CASSLGTRNYEQYF.

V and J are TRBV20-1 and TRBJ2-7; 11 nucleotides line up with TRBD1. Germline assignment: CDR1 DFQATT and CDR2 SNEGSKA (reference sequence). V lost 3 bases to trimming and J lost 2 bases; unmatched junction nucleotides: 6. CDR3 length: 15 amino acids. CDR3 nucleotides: TGCAGTGCTAGGGTTCCGGGACAGGGGGCCTACGAGCAGTACTTC. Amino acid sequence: CSARVPGQGAYEQYF.

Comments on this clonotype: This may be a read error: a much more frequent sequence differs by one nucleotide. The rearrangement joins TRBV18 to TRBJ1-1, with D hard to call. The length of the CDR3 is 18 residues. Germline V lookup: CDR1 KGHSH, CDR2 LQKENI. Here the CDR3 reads CASSPLGSLRLNYTEPFF. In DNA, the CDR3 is TGTGCCAGCTCACCACTAGGGAGTTTAAGGCTGAATTACACTGAACCTTTCTTT. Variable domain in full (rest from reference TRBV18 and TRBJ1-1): NAGVMQNPRHLVRRRGQEARLRCSPMKGHSHVYWYRQLPEEGLKFMVYLQKENIIDESGMPKERFSAEFPKEGPSILRIQQVVRGDSAAYFCASSPLGSLRLNYTEPFFGQGTRLTVV.

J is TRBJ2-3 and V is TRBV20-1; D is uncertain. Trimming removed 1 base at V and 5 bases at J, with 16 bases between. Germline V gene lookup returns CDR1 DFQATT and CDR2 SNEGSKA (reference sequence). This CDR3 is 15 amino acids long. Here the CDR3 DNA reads TGCAGTGCTAGAGGATGGGGTCAGGATAAAGATACGCAGTATTTT. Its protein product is CSARGWGQDKDTQYF.

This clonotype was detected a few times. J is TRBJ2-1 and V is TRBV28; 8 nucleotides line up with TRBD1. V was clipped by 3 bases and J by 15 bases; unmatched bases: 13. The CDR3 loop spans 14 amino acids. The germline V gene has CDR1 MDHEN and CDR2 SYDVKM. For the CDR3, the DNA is TGTGCCAGCAGTTTTTGGGCAGGGGGCTTAAAGCGGTTCTTC. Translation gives CASSFWAGGLKRFF.

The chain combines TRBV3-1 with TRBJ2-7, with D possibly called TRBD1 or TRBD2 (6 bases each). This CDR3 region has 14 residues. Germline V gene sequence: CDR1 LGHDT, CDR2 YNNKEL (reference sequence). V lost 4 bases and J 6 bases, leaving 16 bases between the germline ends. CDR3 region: CASSPLGGWGEQYF. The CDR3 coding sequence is TGTGCCAGCAGCCCCTTGGGGGGCTGGGGCGAGCAGTACTTC.

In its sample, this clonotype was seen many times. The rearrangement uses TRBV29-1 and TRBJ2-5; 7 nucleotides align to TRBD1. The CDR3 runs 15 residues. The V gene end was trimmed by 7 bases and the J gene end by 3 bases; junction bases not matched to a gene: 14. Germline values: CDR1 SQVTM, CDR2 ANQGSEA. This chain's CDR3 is CSAAIPFTGEETQYF. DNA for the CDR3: TGCAGCGCTGCCATTCCCTTCACAGGGGAAGAGACCCAGTACTTC.

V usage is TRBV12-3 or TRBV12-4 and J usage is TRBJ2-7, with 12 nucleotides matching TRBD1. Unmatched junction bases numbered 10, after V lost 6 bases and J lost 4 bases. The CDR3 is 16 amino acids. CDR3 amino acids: CASSPRPGQGAYEQYF. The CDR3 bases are TGTGCCAGCAGCCCCAGACCGGGACAGGGGGCTTACGAGCAGTACTTC.

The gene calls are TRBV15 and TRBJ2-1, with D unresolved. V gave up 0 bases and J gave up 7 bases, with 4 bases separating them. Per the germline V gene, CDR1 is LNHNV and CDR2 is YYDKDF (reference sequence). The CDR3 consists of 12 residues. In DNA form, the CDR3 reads TGTGCCACCAGCAGAGATAGGAATGAGCAGTTCTTC. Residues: CATSRDRNEQFF. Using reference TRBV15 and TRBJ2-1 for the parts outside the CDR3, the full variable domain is DAMVIQNPRYQVTQFGKPVTLSCSQTLNHNVMYWYQQKSSQAPKLLFHYYDKDFNNEADTPDNFQSRRPNTSFCFLDIRSPGLGDTAMYLCATSRDRNEQFFGPGTRLTVL.

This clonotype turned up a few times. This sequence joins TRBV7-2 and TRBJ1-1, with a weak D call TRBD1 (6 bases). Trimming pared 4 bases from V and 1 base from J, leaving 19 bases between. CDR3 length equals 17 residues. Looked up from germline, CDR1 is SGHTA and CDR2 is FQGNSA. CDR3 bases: TGTGCCAGCAGCTCAACCGATACAGGGAGATCGAACACTGAAGCTTTCTTT. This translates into CASSSTDTGRSNTEAFF.

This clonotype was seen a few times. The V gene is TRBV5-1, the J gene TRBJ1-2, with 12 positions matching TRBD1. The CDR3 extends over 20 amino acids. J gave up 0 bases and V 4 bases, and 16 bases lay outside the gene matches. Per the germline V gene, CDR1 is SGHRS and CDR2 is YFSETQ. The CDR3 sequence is CASSPGQGALPDTANYGYTF. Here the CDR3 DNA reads TGCGCCAGCAGCCCGGGACAGGGGGCCCTCCCCGATACAGCTAACTATGGCTACACCTTC.

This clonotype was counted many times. The CDR3 DNA is TGTGCCAGCAGTGGCAGGGTGGGGTATGAAGCTTTCTTT. Translation: CASSGRVGYEAFF. This chain connects TRBV28 to TRBJ1-1; weak D call: TRBD1 (5 bases). Per the germline V gene, CDR1 is MDHEN and CDR2 is SYDVKM. V was cut by 5 bases and J by 7 bases, with 14 bases left in between. The length of the CDR3 is 13 residues.

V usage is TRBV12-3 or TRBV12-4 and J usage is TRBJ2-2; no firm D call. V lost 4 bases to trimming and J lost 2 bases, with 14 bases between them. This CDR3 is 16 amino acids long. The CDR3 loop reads CASSSWTRVNTGELFF. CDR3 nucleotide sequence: TGTGCCAGCAGTTCCTGGACCCGCGTAAACACCGGGGAGCTGTTTTTT.

This CDR3 reads CASSRGTEHYSYNEQFF. CDR3 nucleotide sequence: TGCGCCAGCAGCCGGGGGACAGAGCATTATTCCTACAATGAGCAGTTCTTC. The chain employs TRBV5-1 and TRBJ2-1; D is possibly TRBD1 (7 bases). V was trimmed by 4 bases and J by 1 base, leaving 18 bases between them. The CDR3 length is 17 residues. CDR1 and CDR2 from the germline V gene are SGHRS and YFSETQ.

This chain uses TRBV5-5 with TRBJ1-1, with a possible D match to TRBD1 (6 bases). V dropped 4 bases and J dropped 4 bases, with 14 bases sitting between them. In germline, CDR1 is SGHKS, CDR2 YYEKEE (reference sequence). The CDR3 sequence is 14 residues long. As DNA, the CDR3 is TGTGCCAGCAGCCCCCCCGGGGGCGCCACTGAAGCTTTCTTT. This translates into CASSPPGGATEAFF.

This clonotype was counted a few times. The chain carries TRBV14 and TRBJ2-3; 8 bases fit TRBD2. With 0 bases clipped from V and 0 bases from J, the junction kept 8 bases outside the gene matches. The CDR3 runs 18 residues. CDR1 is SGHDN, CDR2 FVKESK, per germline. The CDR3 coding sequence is TGTGCCAGCAGCCAAGACCTTCATAGCGGGGACAGCACAGATACGCAGTATTTT. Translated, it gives CASSQDLHSGDSTDTQYF.